The 19 T cell receptor beta chains below were found in one sample sequenced in a study of blood T cell repertoires in COVID-19. Repertoires were generated with immunoSEQ multiplex PCR, while TCRdb's copy carries only in-frame clones and drops some. The table shows some 130,000 clones, with about nine tenths occurring only once. Sequenced input: peripheral blood. The receptors stem from a man aged 50-59 years with acute or convalescent COVID-19.

J is TRBJ1-2 and V is TRBV5-1; D ambiguous. Germline V gene lookup returns CDR1 SGHRS and CDR2 YFSETQ. There are 14 residues in the CDR3. Trimming stripped 0 bases from V and 0 bases from J, with 6 bases between. CDR3: CASSLDTTNYGYTF. DNA of the CDR3: TGCGCCAGCAGCTTGGACACTACTAACTATGGCTACACCTTC.

The rearrangement links TRBV4-1 to TRBJ2-2; D gene ambiguous. V was trimmed by 0 bases and J by 3 bases, leaving 11 bases between them. In germline, CDR1 is MGHRA, CDR2 YSYEKL. The CDR3 consists of 16 residues. The CDR3 nucleotides read TGCGCCAGCAGCCAAGATGTACAGAGACACACCGGGGAGCTGTTTTTT. Translation: CASSQDVQRHTGELFF.

Only a few counts were recorded for this clone. This chain joins TRBV5-1 and TRBJ2-2, with TRBD1 matching over 7 bases. CDR1 SGHRS and CDR2 YFSETQ come from the germline V gene. CDR3 size: 17 residues. J gave up 7 bases and V 2 bases, and 14 bases lay outside the gene matches. The CDR3 coding sequence is TGCGCCAGCAGCTTAGTCCGAACAGGGGAATTTATCGGGGAGCTGTTTTTT. Protein product: CASSLVRTGEFIGELFF. Drawing the rest from reference TRBV5-1 and TRBJ2-2, the complete variable domain is KAGVTQTPRYLIKTRGQQVTLSCSPISGHRSVSWYQQTPGQGLQFLFEYFSETQRNKGNFPGRFSGRQFSNSRSEMNVSTLELGDSALYLCASSLVRTGEFIGELFFGEGSRLTVL.

The chain employs TRBV10-3 and TRBJ2-7; 7 positions agree with TRBD2. Germline V gene lookup returns CDR1 ENHRY and CDR2 SYGVKD. V shed 10 bases, J shed 3 bases, and the junction held 6 bases outside the gene matches. CDR3 length equals 12 residues. The CDR3 DNA follows: TGTGCCACCCGGGACTACGACTACGAGCAGTACTTC. Translation gives CATRDYDYEQYF.

The chain couples TRBV5-1 to TRBJ2-1; 10 positions match TRBD2. The CDR3 length is 16 residues. Germline-derived CDR1 and CDR2 are SGHRS and YFSETQ. The J segment lost 9 bases and the V segment lost 2 bases, leaving 11 bases of the junction unmatched. The CDR3 loop reads CASSFGRTSGGSEQFF. CDR3 nucleotides: TGCGCCAGCAGCTTCGGGAGGACTAGCGGAGGAAGTGAGCAGTTCTTC.

This clone appeared a single time. The junction departs from germline at one end; a sequencing error may be responsible. The chain employs TRBV7-7 and TRBJ2-1; the match to TRBD1 covers 9 bases. The CDR3 consists of 16 residues. CDR1 is SSHAT and CDR2 is FNYEAQ in the germline V gene (reference sequence). CDR3: CASSLGPGQGRNEQFF. CDR3 DNA: TGTGCTAGCAGCTTAGGACCGGGACAGGGTCGAAATGAGCAGTTCTTC.

This chain uses TRBV18 with TRBJ1-1; D perhaps matches TRBD1 (5 bases). The CDR3 sequence is 13 residues long. Germline CDR1 is KGHSH and CDR2 is LQKENI. V dropped 5 bases and J dropped 5 bases, with 12 bases sitting between them. CDR3 nucleotides: TGTGCCAGCTCAACCCAGGGAGGTACTGAAGCTTTCTTT. Translated, it gives CASSTQGGTEAFF.

Only one count was recorded for this clone. This chain links TRBV4-1 with TRBJ2-7; 12 bases map to TRBD2. V trimming: 1 base; J trimming: 2 bases; junction bases outside the gene matches: 6. Germline loops: CDR1 MGHRA, CDR2 YSYEKL. CDR3 length: 17 amino acids. The CDR3 nucleotides read TGCGCCAGCAGCCAAGGGTTCCGACTAGCGGGAGCCTACGAGCAGTACTTC. Amino acid sequence: CASSQGFRLAGAYEQYF.

The V call is TRBV5-1, the J call TRBJ2-7, with TRBD1 identical over 8 bases. The V gene's germline CDR1 is SGHRS and CDR2 YFSETQ. The CDR3 has 15 amino acids. Germline trimming cut 1 base from V and 6 bases from J; bases unmatched to any gene: 9. The CDR3 protein is CASSLSPGGLSEQYF. The CDR3 region has the DNA TGCGCCAGCAGCTTGTCCCCAGGGGGCCTGTCCGAGCAGTACTTC.

The chain has TRBV5-1 and TRBJ1-2; D ambiguous. Germline V gene data show CDR1 as SGHRS and CDR2 as YFSETQ. Deletions cut 0 bases from V and 5 bases from J, with 17 bases between. The CDR3 sequence is 16 residues long. DNA of the CDR3: TGCGCCAGCAGCTTGGTAGGCTCCCGAGGCGGTTATGGCTACACCTTC. Translation gives CASSLVGSRGGYGYTF.

The chain combines TRBV7-2 with TRBJ1-1; 9 bases match TRBD1. Germline values: CDR1 SGHTA, CDR2 FQGNSA. J was trimmed by 7 bases and V by 6 bases; bases with no gene match: 12. The length of the CDR3 is 15 residues. The CDR3 protein is CASRPRQGVIYEAFF. For the CDR3, the DNA is TGTGCCAGCAGACCTAGACAGGGGGTCATTTATGAAGCTTTCTTT.

The chain employs TRBV6-5 and TRBJ1-6, with D possibly being TRBD1 (6 bases). V lost 6 bases to trimming and J lost 10 bases, with 19 bases between them. The CDR3 is 15 amino acids. The V gene's germline CDR1 is MNHEY and CDR2 SVGAGI. CDR3 amino acids: CASSEKVGTTSPLHF. In DNA, the CDR3 is TGTGCCAGCAGCGAGAAGGTGGGGACAACCTCACCCCTCCACTTT.

The rearrangement links TRBV2 to TRBJ1-1; possible D gene TRBD1, 5 bases. CDR3 length equals 14 residues. CDR1 is SNHLY and CDR2 is FYNNEI in the germline V gene. Between the trimmed V and J ends, which lost 4 bases and 0 bases, there was a span of 9 bases. CDR3 loop: CASSANRMNTEAFF. As DNA, the CDR3 is TGTGCCAGCAGTGCTAACAGGATGAACACTGAAGCTTTCTTT.

The chain employs TRBV7-8 and TRBJ2-7; D may be TRBD1 (6 bases). Per the germline V gene, CDR1 is SGHVS and CDR2 is FQNEAQ. The V end lost 5 bases, the J end lost 2 bases, and 16 bases lay between the germline ends. This CDR3 region has 15 residues. CDR3 in amino acids: CASSRRGLPTYEQYF. The CDR3 DNA reads TGTGCCAGCAGCCGAAGGGGGTTGCCCACCTACGAGCAGTACTTC.

The CDR3 DNA reads TGTGCCAGCAGCGTAGACAGTTACACTGAAGCTTTCTTT. This codes for CASSVDSYTEAFF. J is TRBJ1-1 and V is TRBV9, with unresolved D. The V end was cut by 0 bases, the J end by 3 bases, with 6 bases between. Germline CDR1 and CDR2: SGDLS and YYNGEE. The CDR3 runs 13 residues. Filled out from reference TRBV9 and TRBJ1-1, the complete variable domain reads DSGVTQTPKHLITATGQRVTLRCSPRSGDLSVYWYQQSLDQGLQFLIQYYNGEERAKGNILERFSAQQFPDLHSELNLSSLELGDSALYFCASSVDSYTEAFFGQGTRLTVV.

This CDR3 is CASSQGDTYGYTF. The CDR3 DNA is TGTGCCAGCAGCCAAGGTGACACGTATGGCTACACCTTC. The J gene is TRBJ1-2, the V gene TRBV3-1 (or the pseudogene TRBV3-2); D is unclear. This CDR3 has 13 residues. Trimming took off 1 base at V and 5 bases at J, with 8 bases between the two ends. CDR1 and CDR2 from the germline V gene are LGHDT and YNNKEL (reference sequence).

This clone is a singleton in its sample. V and J are TRBV5-8 and TRBJ2-1; D may be TRBD2 (5 bases). The germline CDR1 and CDR2 sequences are SGHTS and YDEGEE. V gave up 5 bases and J gave up 6 bases, with 15 bases separating them. CDR3 size: 14 residues. The CDR3 here is CASRLRGQRNEQFF. The CDR3 DNA sequence: TGTGCCAGCAGGTTGCGCGGGCAGCGCAATGAGCAGTTCTTC.

In the case of this clone: The same CDR3 arises from other DNA sequences in this sample as well. The chain uses TRBV5-1 and TRBJ1-1, with unresolved D. Germline V gene data show CDR1 as SGHRS and CDR2 as YFSETQ. The germline V and J ends were trimmed by 0 bases and 1 base, with 7 bases remaining between them. The CDR3 has 14 residues. The CDR3 here is CASSLGPGNTEAFF. The CDR3 nucleotides are TGCGCCAGCAGCTTGGGTCCGGGGAACACTGAAGCTTTCTTT.

CDR3 in DNA: TGTGCCAGCAGACCATGGACAGTGAACACTGAAGCTTTCTTT. It encodes CASRPWTVNTEAFF. The chain uses TRBV28 and TRBJ1-1; a possible D gene is TRBD1 (6 bases). The germline V gene encodes CDR1 MDHEN and CDR2 SYDVKM. The length of the CDR3 is 14 residues. Trimming removed 6 bases at V and 0 bases at J, with 11 bases between.